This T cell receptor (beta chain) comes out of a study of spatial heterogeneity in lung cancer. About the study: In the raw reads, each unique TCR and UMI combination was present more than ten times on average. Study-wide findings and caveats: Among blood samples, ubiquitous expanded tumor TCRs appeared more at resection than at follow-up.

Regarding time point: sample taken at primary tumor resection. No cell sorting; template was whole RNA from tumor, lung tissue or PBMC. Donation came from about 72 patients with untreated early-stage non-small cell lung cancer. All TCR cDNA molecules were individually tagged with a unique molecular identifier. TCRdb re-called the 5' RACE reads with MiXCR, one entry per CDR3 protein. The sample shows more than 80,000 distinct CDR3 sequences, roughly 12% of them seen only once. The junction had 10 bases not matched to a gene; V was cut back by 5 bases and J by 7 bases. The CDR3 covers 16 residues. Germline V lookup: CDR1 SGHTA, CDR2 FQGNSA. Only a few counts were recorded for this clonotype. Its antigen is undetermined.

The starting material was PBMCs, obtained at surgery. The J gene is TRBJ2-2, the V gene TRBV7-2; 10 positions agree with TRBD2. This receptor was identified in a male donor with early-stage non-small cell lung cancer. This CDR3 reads CASSPPSGRYGGELFF. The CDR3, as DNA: TGTGCCAGCAGCCCACCTAGCGGGAGATACGGCGGGGAGCTGTTTTTT.